This passage covers 10 T cell receptor beta chains from one sample sequenced in a study of high-grade serous ovarian cancer treatment subgroups. The method was immunoSEQ multiplex PCR; TCRdb's version includes in-frame clones alone and lacks a portion of them. The sample carries thousands of clones, around 79% recorded once. Tumor samples were taken before definitive surgery or chemotherapy. Sequencing was done on a sample of tumor tissue. Receptor source: a human donor with high-grade serous ovarian cancer.

The rearrangement joins TRBV9 to TRBJ1-1, with a weak D call TRBD1 (5 bases). This CDR3 has 15 amino acids. Trimming pared 0 bases from V and 0 bases from J, leaving 9 bases between. Germline V lookup: CDR1 SGDLS, CDR2 YYNGEE. For the CDR3, the DNA is TGTGCCAGCAGCGTAGGACCGGGACTGAACACTGAAGCTTTCTTT. It specifies CASSVGPGLNTEAFF.

The chain couples TRBV27 to TRBJ2-7; 8 nucleotides agree with TRBD1. The germline CDR1 and CDR2 sequences are MNHEY and SMNVEV (reference sequence). J gave up 2 bases and V 5 bases, and 8 bases lay outside the gene matches. The CDR3 extends over 15 amino acids. CDR3 sequence (DNA): TGTGCCAGCAGTCCGGGACAGGCCATTCCCTACGAGCAGTACTTC. Its translation is CASSPGQAIPYEQYF.

The chain recombines TRBV19 with TRBJ1-4; D is ambiguous. The CDR3 has 15 amino acids. Trimming stripped 2 bases from V and 8 bases from J, with 15 bases between. Germline V gene data show CDR1 as LNHDA and CDR2 as SQIVND (reference sequence). This CDR3 is CASSIPLDLGEKLFF. The CDR3 DNA is TGTGCCAGTAGTATACCTCTTGATCTAGGCGAAAAACTGTTTTTT.

The CDR3 reads CASSQAISGALPNTQYF. Here the CDR3 DNA reads TGTGCCAGCAGCCAAGCTATTAGCGGGGCCCTGCCAAATACGCAGTATTTT. This rearrangement joins TRBV4-2 to TRBJ2-3; TRBD2 matches 8 bases. The junction had 13 bases not matched to a gene; V was cut back by 1 base and J by 7 bases. This CDR3 region has 17 residues. CDR1 LGHNA and CDR2 YNFKEQ come from the germline V gene.

The rearrangement links TRBV27 to TRBJ2-3; D perhaps matches TRBD2 (6 bases). V gave up 5 bases and J gave up 4 bases, with 13 bases separating them. The CDR3 length is 14 residues. The germline gives CDR1 MNHEY, CDR2 SMNVEV (reference sequence). The CDR3: CASSPLTGADTQYF. CDR3 DNA sequence: TGTGCCAGCAGTCCCTTAACGGGGGCAGATACGCAGTATTTT.

The genes are TRBV7-9 and TRBJ2-7; TRBD2 agrees at 13 bases. The CDR3 covers 16 residues. The germline gives CDR1 SEHNR, CDR2 FQNEAQ (reference sequence). Trimming removed 1 base from V and 3 bases from J; junction bases left unmatched: 3. CDR3 sequence reads: CASSLGLAGGFYEQYF. In nucleotides, the CDR3 is TGTGCCAGCAGCTTAGGACTAGCGGGGGGTTTCTACGAGCAGTACTTC.

The chain couples TRBV25-1 to TRBJ2-7; 9 positions match TRBD1. V shed 8 bases and J 6 bases; nucleotides not matched to a gene: 8. This CDR3 has 13 amino acids. CDR1 is MGHDK and CDR2 is SYGVNS in the germline V gene. The DNA for the CDR3 is TGTGCCAGCGGAAGACAGGGGGTGTTCGAGCAGTACTTC. This gives the protein CASGRQGVFEQYF.

The chain couples TRBV5-8 to TRBJ2-1; possibly TRBD1 for D (5 bases). The CDR3 has 17 residues. The V and J ends lost 1 base and 7 bases respectively, with 21 bases between them. Looked up from germline, CDR1 is SGHTS and CDR2 is YDEGEE. The CDR3 DNA sequence: TGTGCCAGCAGCTTGCCCAGGGTCTCGGGCTCTTGGAATGAGCAGTTCTTC. Protein sequence: CASSLPRVSGSWNEQFF.

The chain couples TRBV5-5 to TRBJ1-1; D is perhaps TRBD1 (6 bases). CDR1 SGHKS and CDR2 YYEKEE come from the germline V gene (reference sequence). The CDR3 contains 16 residues. V was trimmed by 3 bases and J by 1 base, leaving 16 bases between them. The CDR3 nucleotides are TGTGCCAGCAGCTACCACCCAATACAGGGGAACACTGAAGCTTTCTTT. Translation gives CASSYHPIQGNTEAFF.

This chain links TRBV9 with TRBJ2-4; D possibly uses TRBD1 or TRBD2 (5 bases each). From germline, CDR1 is SGDLS and CDR2 YYNGEE. There are 15 residues in the CDR3. Trimming took 4 bases from V and 5 from J, leaving 16 bases between them. In DNA form, the CDR3 reads TGTGCCAGCAGCCCCCTCGGGGTGGGGGAAAACATTCAGTACTTC. The encoded protein is CASSPLGVGENIQYF.